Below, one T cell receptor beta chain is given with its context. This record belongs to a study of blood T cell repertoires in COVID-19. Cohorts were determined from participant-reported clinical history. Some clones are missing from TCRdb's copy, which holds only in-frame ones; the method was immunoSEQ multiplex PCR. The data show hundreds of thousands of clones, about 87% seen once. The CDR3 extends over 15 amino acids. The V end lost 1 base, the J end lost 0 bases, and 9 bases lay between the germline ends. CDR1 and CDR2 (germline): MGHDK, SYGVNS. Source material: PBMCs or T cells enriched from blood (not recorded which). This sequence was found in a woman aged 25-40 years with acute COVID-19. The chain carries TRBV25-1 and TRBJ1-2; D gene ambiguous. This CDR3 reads CASSEFGQTNYGYTF. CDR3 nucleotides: TGTGCCAGCAGTGAATTTGGGCAGACTAACTATGGCTACACCTTC.